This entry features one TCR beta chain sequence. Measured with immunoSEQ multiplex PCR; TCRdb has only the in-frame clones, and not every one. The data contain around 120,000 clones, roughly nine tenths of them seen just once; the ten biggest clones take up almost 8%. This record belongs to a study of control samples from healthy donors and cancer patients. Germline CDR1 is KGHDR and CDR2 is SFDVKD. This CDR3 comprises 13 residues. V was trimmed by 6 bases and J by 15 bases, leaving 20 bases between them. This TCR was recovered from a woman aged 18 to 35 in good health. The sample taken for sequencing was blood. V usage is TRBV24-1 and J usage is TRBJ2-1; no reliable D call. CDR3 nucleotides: TGTGCCACCAGTCCCCTCGCCATGAATGAAGCGTTCTTC. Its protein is CATSPLAMNEAFF.